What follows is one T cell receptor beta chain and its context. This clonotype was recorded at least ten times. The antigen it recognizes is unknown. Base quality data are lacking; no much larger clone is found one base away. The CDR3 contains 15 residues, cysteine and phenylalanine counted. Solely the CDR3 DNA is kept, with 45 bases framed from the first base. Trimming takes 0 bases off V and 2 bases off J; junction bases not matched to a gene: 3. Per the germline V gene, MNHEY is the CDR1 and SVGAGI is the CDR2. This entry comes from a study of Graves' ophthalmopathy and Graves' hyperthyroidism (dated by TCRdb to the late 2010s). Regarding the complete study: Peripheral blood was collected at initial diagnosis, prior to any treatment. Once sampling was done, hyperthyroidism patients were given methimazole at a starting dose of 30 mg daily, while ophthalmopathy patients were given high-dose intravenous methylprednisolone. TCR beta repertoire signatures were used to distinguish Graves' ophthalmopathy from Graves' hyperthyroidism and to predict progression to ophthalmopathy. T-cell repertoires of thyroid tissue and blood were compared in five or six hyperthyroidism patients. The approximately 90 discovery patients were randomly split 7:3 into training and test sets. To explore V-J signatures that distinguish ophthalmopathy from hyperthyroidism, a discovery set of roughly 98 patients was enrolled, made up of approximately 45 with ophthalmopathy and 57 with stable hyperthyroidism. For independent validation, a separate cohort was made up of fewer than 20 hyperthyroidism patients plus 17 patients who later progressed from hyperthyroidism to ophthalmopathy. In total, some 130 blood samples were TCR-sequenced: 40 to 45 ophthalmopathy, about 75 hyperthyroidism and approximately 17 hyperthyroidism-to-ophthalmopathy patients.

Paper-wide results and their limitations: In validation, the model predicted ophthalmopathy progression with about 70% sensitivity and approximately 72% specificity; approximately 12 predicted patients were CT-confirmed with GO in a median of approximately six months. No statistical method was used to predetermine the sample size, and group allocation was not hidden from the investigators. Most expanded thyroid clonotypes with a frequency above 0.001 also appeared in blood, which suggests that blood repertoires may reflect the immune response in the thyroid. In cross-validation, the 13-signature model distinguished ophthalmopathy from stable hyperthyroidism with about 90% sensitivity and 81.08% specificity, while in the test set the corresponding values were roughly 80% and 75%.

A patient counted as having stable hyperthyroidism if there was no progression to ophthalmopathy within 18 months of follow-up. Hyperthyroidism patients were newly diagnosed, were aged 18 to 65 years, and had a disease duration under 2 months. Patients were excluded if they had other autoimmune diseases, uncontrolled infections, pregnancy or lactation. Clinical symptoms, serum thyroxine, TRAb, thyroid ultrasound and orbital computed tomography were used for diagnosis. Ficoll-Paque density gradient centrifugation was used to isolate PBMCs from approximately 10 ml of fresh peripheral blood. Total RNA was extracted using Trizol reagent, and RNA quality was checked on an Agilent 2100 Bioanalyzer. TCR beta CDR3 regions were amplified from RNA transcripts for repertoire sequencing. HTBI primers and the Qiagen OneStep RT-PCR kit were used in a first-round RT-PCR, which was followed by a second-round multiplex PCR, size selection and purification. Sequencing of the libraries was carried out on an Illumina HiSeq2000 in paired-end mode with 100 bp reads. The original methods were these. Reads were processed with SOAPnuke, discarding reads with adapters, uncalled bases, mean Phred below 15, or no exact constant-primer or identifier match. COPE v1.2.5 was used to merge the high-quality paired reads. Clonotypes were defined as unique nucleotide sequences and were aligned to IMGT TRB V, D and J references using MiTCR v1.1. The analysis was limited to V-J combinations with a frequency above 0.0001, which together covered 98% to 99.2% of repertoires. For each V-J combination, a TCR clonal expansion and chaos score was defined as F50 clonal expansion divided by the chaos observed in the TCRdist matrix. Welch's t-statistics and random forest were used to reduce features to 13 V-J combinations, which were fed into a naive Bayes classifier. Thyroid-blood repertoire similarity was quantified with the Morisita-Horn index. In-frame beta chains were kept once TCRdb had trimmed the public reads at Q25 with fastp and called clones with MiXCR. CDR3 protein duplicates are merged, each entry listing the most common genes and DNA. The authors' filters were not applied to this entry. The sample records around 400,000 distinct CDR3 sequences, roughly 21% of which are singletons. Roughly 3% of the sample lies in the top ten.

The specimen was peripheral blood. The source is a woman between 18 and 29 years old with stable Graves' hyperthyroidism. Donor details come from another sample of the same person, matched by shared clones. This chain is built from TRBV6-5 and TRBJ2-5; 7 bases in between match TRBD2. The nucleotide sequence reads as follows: TGTGCCAGCAGTTACTCGATTAGCGGGCAAGAGACCCAGTACTTC. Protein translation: CASSYSISGQETQYF.